The clone carrying this T cell receptor beta chain was counted between two and nine times. What it recognizes is unknown. The CDR3 end shows no conserved phenylalanine or tryptophan, and so a read error is likely. It is unclear where the CDR3 begins or ends on the DNA, so no DNA is shown, and the CDR3 is as TCRdb lists it. The data belong to a study of cytomegalovirus exposure and HLA in healthy donors. About the study: In an earlier analysis, around 100 million unique TCR beta sequences were found from some 180 million T cells.

The CDR3 sequence runs 9 residues, both termini included. Per the germline V gene, CDR1 is SGHTS and CDR2 is YDEGEE. Findings and caveats of the study: Equally common other TCR beta chains were less clonally expanded than HLA-associated ones, a later analysis found.

The PCR had 60 Vbeta and 13 Jbeta primers. Clones were read by immunoSEQ multiplex PCR, and TCRdb kept only the in-frame ones, dropping some. Here the sample spans approximately 200,000 clones, more than 65% being singletons. This receptor was identified in a woman younger than 45 in good health and CMV-seropositive. This chain uses TRBV5-8 with TRBJ1-2; the D call of TRBD1 is as the table states it, not checked on the DNA. Sequencing was performed on PBMCs. CDR3 residues: CASSPTRST.